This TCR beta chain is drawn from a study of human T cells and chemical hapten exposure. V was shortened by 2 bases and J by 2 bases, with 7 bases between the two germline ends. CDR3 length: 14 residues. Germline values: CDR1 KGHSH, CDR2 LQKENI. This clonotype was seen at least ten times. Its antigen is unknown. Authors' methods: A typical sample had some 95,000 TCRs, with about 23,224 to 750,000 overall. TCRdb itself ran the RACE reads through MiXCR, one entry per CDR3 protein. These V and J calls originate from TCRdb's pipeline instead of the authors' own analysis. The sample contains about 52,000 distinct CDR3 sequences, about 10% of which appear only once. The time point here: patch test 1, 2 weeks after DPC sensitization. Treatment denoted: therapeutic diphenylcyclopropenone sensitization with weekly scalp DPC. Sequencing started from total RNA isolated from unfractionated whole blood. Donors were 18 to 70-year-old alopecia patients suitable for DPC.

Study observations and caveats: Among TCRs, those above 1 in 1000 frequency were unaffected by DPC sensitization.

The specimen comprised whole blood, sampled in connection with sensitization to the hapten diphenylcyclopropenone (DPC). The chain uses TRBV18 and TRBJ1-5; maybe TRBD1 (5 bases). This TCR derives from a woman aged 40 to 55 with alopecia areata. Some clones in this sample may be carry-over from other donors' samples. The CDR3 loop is CASSPGGGNQPQHF. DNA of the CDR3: TGTGCCAGCTCACCAGGGGGAGGCAATCAGCCCCAGCATTTT.